This TCR beta chain was sequenced during a study of radiation and T cells in renal cell carcinoma. Study details: Nephrectomy followed 15 Gy stereotactic body radiation by 4 weeks. Findings of the study overall: From baseline, blood top tumor clonotypes peaked at 2 weeks post-radiation.

TCRdb keeps only in-frame clones here, not all; method: immunoSEQ multiplex PCR. Among 130,000 to 150,000 clones listed, around nine tenths were seen once. Regarding this clone: Its cognate antigen is unknown.

The CDR3 sequence is 12 residues long. Per germline, CDR1 PRHDT and CDR2 FYEKMQ (reference sequence). Trimming took 5 bases from V and 6 from J, leaving 9 bases between them. Documented time point: baseline pretreatment blood. Treatment in this sample: 15 Gy SBRT to primary tumor, nephrectomy 4 weeks later. Blood was sampled at baseline, 2 weeks and 4 weeks after SBRT. The tumor was a clear cell renal cell carcinoma. The sample in question was blood, obtained from a patient whose treatment included radiotherapy and nephrectomy. This sequence was found in a woman aged 50 to 60 with renal cell carcinoma. J is TRBJ2-3 and V is TRBV13; D is unresolved. The CDR3 DNA sequence: TGTGCCAGCAGCAATTACCGCGATACGCAGTATTTT. Translation: CASSNYRDTQYF. Using reference TRBV13 and TRBJ2-3 for the parts outside the CDR3, the full variable domain is AAGVIQSPRHLIKEKRETATLKCYPIPRHDTVYWYQQGPGQDPQFLISFYEKMQSDKGSIPDRFSAQQFSDYHSELNMSSLELGDSALYFCASSNYRDTQYFGPGTRLTVL.